These 5 T cell receptor beta chains came from one sample sequenced in a study of identical twins. TCRdb processed the 5' RACE reads anew with MiXCR; each CDR3 protein has one entry. The table has around 370,000 distinct CDR3 sequences, around 9% seen once. Material: naive T cells sorted from blood. These receptors were obtained from a woman aged 50 to 65 in good health.

CDR3 coding DNA: TGTGCCAGTAGTATACAGGGGAGGAGTGAGCAGTTCTTC. Its protein product is CASSIQGRSEQFF. The chain employs TRBV19 and TRBJ2-1; D is perhaps TRBD1 or TRBD2 (6 bases each). The germline V gene encodes CDR1 LNHDA and CDR2 SQIVND (reference sequence). This CDR3 has 13 residues. V lost 2 bases and J lost 9, with 11 bases in between.

This rearrangement joins TRBV6-5 to TRBJ2-3; TRBD2 matches at 12 bases. The V segment lost 6 bases and the J segment 2 bases; nucleotides outside the gene matches: 6. The CDR3 has 16 residues. Germline V lookup: CDR1 MNHEY, CDR2 SVGAGI. CDR3 nucleotides: TGTGCCAGCAGACGACTAGCGGGAGCCTACACAGATACGCAGTATTTT. Amino acids: CASRRLAGAYTDTQYF.

In its sample, this clonotype was seen a few times. The genes are TRBV7-2 and TRBJ2-4, with D hard to call. The CDR3 is 12 residues long. Germline-derived CDR1 and CDR2 are SGHTA and FQGNSA. Trimming left V 1 base short and J 6 bases short, with 4 bases between. CDR3 bases: TGTGCCAGCAGCTTAGTTGCAAACATTCAGTACTTC. This codes for CASSLVANIQYF. The full variable domain, its missing parts supplied by reference TRBV7-2 and TRBJ2-4, is GAGVSQSPSNKVTEKGKDVELRCDPISGHTALYWYRQSLGQGLEFLIYFQGNSAPDKSGLPSDRFSAERTGGSVSTLTIQRTQQEDSAVYLCASSLVANIQYFGAGTRLSVL.

This clonotype came up a few times. J is TRBJ2-2 and V is TRBV7-6; a weak D match, TRBD1 (6 bases). Germline V lookup: CDR1 SGHVS, CDR2 FNYEAQ. This CDR3 is 17 amino acids long. V gave up 1 base and J gave up 2 bases, with 14 bases separating them. CDR3 in amino acids: CASSLGTRGRNTGELFF. DNA for the CDR3: TGTGCCAGCAGCTTAGGGACCAGGGGCAGAAACACCGGGGAGCTGTTTTTT.

This clonotype has more than one count but fewer than ten. V is TRBV7-9 and J is TRBJ1-3; no definite D call. CDR3 length equals 14 residues. Germline V gives CDR1 SEHNR, CDR2 FQNEAQ (reference sequence). With 6 bases removed from V and 0 bases from J, the gap between germline ends came to 9 bases. In nucleotides, the CDR3 is TGTGCCAGCAGGCAACACCTCTCTGGAAACACCATATATTTT. It yields the protein CASRQHLSGNTIYF.